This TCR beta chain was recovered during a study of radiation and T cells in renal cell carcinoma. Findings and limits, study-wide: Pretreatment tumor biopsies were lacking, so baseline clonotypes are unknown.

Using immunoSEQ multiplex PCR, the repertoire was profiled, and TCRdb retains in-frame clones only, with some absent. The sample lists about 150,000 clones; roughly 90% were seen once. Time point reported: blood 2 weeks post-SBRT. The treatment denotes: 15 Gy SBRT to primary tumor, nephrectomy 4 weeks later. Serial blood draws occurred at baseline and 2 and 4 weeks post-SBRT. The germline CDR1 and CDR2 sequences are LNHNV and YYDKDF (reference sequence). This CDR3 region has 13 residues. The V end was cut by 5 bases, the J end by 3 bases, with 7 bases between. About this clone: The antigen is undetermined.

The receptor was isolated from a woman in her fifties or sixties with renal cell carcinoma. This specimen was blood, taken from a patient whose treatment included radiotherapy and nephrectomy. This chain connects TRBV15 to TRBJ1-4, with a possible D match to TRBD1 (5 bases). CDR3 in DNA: TGTGCCACCAGCCGGGACCCTAATGAAAAACTGTTTTTT. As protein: CATSRDPNEKLFF.